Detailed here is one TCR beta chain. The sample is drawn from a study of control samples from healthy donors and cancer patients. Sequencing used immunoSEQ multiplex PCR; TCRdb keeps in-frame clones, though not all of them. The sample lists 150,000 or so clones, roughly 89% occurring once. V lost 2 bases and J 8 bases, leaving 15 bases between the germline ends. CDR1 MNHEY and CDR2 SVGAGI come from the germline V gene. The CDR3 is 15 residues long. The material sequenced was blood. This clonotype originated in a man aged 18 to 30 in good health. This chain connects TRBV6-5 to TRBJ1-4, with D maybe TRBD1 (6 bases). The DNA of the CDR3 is TGTGCCAGCAGTTACGGGGGGGCGAAAAAAGAAAAACTGTTTTTT. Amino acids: CASSYGGAKKEKLFF.